Below are 18 T cell receptor beta chains sequenced from a single sample in a study of OX40 agonist ivuxolimab in advanced cancers. Sequenced by immunoSEQ multiplex PCR; TCRdb stores in-frame clones only, minus some. The sample shows 71,000 or so clones, about 94% of them seen only once. The sample here was CD4+ or CD8+ T cells sorted from blood, taken in a trial of the OX40 agonist ivuxolimab. The receptor set was obtained from an adult with an advanced solid tumor such as melanoma, head and neck, liver or kidney cancer.

The CDR3 DNA sequence: TGTGCCAGCAGTTTCTCTCACCAGCACACCGGGGAGCTGTTTTTT. Amino acid sequence: CASSFSHQHTGELFF. The chain carries TRBV6-5 and TRBJ2-2, with D hard to call. Between the trimmed V and J ends, which lost 4 bases and 3 bases, there was a span of 12 bases. From germline, CDR1 is MNHEY and CDR2 SVGAGI. There are 15 residues in the CDR3.

The chain links TRBV5-5 to TRBJ2-7; D not certain. Trimming took 5 bases from V and 3 from J, leaving 30 bases between them. CDR3 length: 19 residues. Germline loops: CDR1 SGHKS, CDR2 YYEKEE (reference sequence). The CDR3, as DNA: TGTGCCAGCAGGCTTGCAGGTCTGACGAATCGTAGAACGAGCTACGAGCAGTACTTC. Residues: CASRLAGLTNRRTSYEQYF.

The V gene is TRBV27, the J gene TRBJ1-2; D not certain. V was pared by 4 bases and J by 1 base, with 13 bases between. The CDR3 is made up of 15 amino acids. Germline V lookup: CDR1 MNHEY, CDR2 SMNVEV (reference sequence). This chain's CDR3 is CASSSKATYNYGYTF. DNA of the CDR3: TGTGCCAGCAGTTCGAAGGCAACTTATAACTATGGCTACACCTTC.

This clone was counted only a few times. The V gene is TRBV7-8, the J gene TRBJ2-6; D possibly matches TRBD1 or TRBD2 (5 bases each). Trimming cost V 3 bases and J 4 bases, with 19 bases left between them. Germline loops: CDR1 SGHVS, CDR2 FQNEAQ. This CDR3 region has 18 residues. CDR3 protein: CASSLGVGAQLGANVLTF. The CDR3 DNA sequence: TGTGCCAGCAGCTTGGGGGTCGGCGCGCAGTTAGGGGCCAACGTCCTGACTTTC.

The CDR3 coding sequence is TGTGCCACCAAGTGGCAGGGGGGGGAGACCCAGTACTTC. It codes for CATKWQGGETQYF. V is TRBV6-1 and J is TRBJ2-5; D possibly uses TRBD1 or TRBD2 (7 bases each). From germline, CDR1 is MNHNS and CDR2 SASEGT. The CDR3 contains 13 residues. Trimming pared 10 bases from V and 5 bases from J, leaving 17 bases between.

This sequence joins TRBV27 and TRBJ1-2; weak D call: TRBD1 (5 bases). V lost 10 bases to trimming and J lost 3 bases, with 27 bases between them. The length of the CDR3 is 17 residues. Germline-derived CDR1 and CDR2 are MNHEY and SMNVEV (reference sequence). The CDR3 sequence is CATQTTRLAGTHYGYTF. As DNA, the CDR3 is TGTGCCACCCAAACTACCCGCCTAGCAGGGACGCACTATGGCTACACCTTC.

The gene calls are TRBV29-1 and TRBJ1-2, with D maybe TRBD1 (6 bases). Trimming removed 4 bases from V and 7 bases from J, with 10 bases in between. The CDR3 is 11 amino acids. Germline assignment: CDR1 SQVTM and CDR2 ANQGSEA. CDR3 sequence reads: CSVVGGAGYTF. For the CDR3, the DNA is TGCAGCGTTGTCGGGGGGGCTGGCTACACCTTC.

The chain employs TRBV5-1 and TRBJ2-7, with 9 bases aligning to TRBD1. The V gene end was trimmed by 4 bases and the J gene end by 5 bases; junction bases not matched to a gene: 7. This CDR3 is built from 14 residues. Looked up from germline, CDR1 is SGHRS and CDR2 is YFSETQ. The CDR3 loop reads CASSPGQGGHEQYF. The CDR3 DNA is TGCGCCAGCAGCCCGGGACAGGGTGGCCACGAGCAGTACTTC. Together with reference TRBV5-1 and TRBJ2-7, the CDR3 gives the full variable domain: KAGVTQTPRYLIKTRGQQVTLSCSPISGHRSVSWYQQTPGQGLQFLFEYFSETQRNKGNFPGRFSGRQFSNSRSEMNVSTLELGDSALYLCASSPGQGGHEQYFGPGTRLTVT.

The V call is TRBV5-8, the J call TRBJ2-2; D not certain. The germline gives CDR1 SGHTS, CDR2 YDEGEE. V was clipped by 3 bases and J by 2 bases, with 8 bases between them. The CDR3 is 14 residues long. Here the CDR3 reads CASSSGPNTGELFF. The DNA for the CDR3 is TGTGCCAGCAGCTCTGGCCCTAACACCGGGGAGCTGTTTTTT.

The chain links TRBV30 to TRBJ2-2; TRBD1 matches at 7 bases. The germline V gene encodes CDR1 GTSNPN and CDR2 SVGIG (reference sequence). V dropped 5 bases and J dropped 6; count of bases not matched to a gene: 0. The CDR3 spans 11 residues. CDR3 sequence (DNA): TGTGCCTGGCAGGGGGCCGGGGAGCTGTTTTTT. Protein product: CAWQGAGELFF.

The CDR3 DNA reads as TGCGCCAGCAGCTTGACTAGCTTCCACGAGCAGTACTTC. Encoded protein: CASSLTSFHEQYF. V is TRBV5-1 and J is TRBJ2-7, with D possibly matching TRBD2 (6 bases). The CDR3 contains 13 residues. Trimming left V 1 base short and J 5 bases short, with 10 bases between. The germline V gene has CDR1 SGHRS and CDR2 YFSETQ.

V usage is TRBV10-1 and J usage is TRBJ2-7; D tentatively fits TRBD1 or TRBD2 (5 bases each). This CDR3 spans 15 amino acids. Between the trimmed V and J ends, which lost 3 bases and 3 bases, there was a span of 15 bases. Germline V lookup: CDR1 WNHNN, CDR2 SYGVQD (reference sequence). The CDR3 nucleotides are TGCGCCAGCAGTGACTCCGGGACGGGCAACTACGAGCAGTACTTC. Translation gives CASSDSGTGNYEQYF.

The V and J genes are TRBV11-2 and TRBJ1-6; D is ambiguous. The CDR3 runs 11 residues. Germline CDR1 reads SGHAT; CDR2 reads FQNNGV. The V and J ends lost 4 bases and 9 bases respectively, with 4 bases between them. CDR3 DNA: TGTGCCAGCAGCTCAGGTTCACCCCTCCACTTT. Encoded protein: CASSSGSPLHF.

The CDR3, as DNA: TGTGCCAGCAGGAACGGGACCCTATCCTACGAGCAGTACTTC. Its translation is CASRNGTLSYEQYF. This chain links TRBV27 with TRBJ2-7; D might be TRBD1 or TRBD2, each matching 5 bases. The CDR3 spans 14 residues. Trimming stripped 6 bases from V and 1 base from J, with 13 bases between. Germline V gene data show CDR1 as MNHEY and CDR2 as SMNVEV (reference sequence).

The chain recombines TRBV6-5 with TRBJ2-5, with D perhaps matching TRBD1 (5 bases). This CDR3 contains 13 residues. Germline CDR1 is MNHEY and CDR2 is SVGAGI. Trimming removed 0 bases at V and 12 bases at J, with 14 bases between. The CDR3 DNA reads TGTGCCAGCAGTTACTCGACGACGACAGCTAAGTACTTC. This gives the protein CASSYSTTTAKYF.

This chain links TRBV27 with TRBJ2-7; D is unresolved. The V gene's germline CDR1 is MNHEY and CDR2 SMNVEV (reference sequence). The CDR3 is 15 residues long. Between the trimmed V and J ends, which lost 6 bases and 3 bases, there was a span of 18 bases. CDR3 sequence: CASSLGSSSFYEQYF. CDR3 nucleotides: TGTGCCAGCAGCCTAGGGTCGTCCAGTTTCTACGAGCAGTACTTC.

The CDR3 DNA follows: TGTGCCAGCAGGTCGGGACCACCGAACACCGGGGAGCTGTTTTTT. Its protein product is CASRSGPPNTGELFF. This chain uses TRBV7-9 with TRBJ2-2; the D call may be TRBD1 or TRBD2 (5 bases each). Germline V CDR1 and CDR2: SEHNR, FQNEAQ (reference sequence). Trimming cost V 6 bases and J 0 bases, with 11 bases left between them. This CDR3 spans 15 amino acids.

This chain joins TRBV30 and TRBJ1-1; D call uncertain. V lost 3 bases and J lost 5, with 7 bases in between. CDR1 is GTSNPN, CDR2 SVGIG, per germline (reference sequence). The CDR3 covers 11 residues. The CDR3 DNA follows: TGTGCCTGGAGACGGGAGACTGAAGCTTTCTTT. It translates to CAWRRETEAFF.